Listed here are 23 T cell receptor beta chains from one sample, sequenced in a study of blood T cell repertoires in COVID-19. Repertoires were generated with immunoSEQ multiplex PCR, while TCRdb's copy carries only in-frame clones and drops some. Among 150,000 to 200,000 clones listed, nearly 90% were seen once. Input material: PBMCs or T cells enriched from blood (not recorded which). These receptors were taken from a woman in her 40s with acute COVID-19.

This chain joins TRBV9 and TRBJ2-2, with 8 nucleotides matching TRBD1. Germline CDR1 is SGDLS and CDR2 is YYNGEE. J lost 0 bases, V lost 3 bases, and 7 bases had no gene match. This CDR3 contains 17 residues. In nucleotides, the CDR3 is TGTGCCAGCAGCGGTAACAGGGGGTACTCGAACACCGGGGAGCTGTTTTTT. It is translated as CASSGNRGYSNTGELFF.

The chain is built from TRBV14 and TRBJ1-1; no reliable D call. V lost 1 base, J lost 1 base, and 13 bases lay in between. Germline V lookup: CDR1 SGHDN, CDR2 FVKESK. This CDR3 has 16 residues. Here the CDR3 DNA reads TGTGCCAGCAGCCAAGCTCCCGCGGGAGGGAACACTGAAGCTTTCTTT. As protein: CASSQAPAGGNTEAFF.

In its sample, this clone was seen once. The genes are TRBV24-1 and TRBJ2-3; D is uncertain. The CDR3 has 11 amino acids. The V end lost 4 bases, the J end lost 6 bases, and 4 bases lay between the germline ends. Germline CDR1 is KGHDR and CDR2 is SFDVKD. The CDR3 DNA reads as TGTGCCACCAGTGAGTCGGATACGCAGTATTTT. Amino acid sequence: CATSESDTQYF.

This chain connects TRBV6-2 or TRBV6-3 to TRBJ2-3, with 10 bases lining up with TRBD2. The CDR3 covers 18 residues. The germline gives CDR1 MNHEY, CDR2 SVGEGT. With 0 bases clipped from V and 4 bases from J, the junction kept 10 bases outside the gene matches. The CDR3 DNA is TGTGCCAGCAGTTACTCTGTGAGCGGGGGGGCCTCTGCAGATACGCAGTATTTT. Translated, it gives CASSYSVSGGASADTQYF.

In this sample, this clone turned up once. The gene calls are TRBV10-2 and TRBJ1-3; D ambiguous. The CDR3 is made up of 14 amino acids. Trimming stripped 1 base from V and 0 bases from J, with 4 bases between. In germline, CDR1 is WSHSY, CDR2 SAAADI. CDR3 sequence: CASSEFLSGNTIYF. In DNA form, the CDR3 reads TGCGCCAGCAGTGAGTTCCTCTCTGGAAACACCATATATTTT.

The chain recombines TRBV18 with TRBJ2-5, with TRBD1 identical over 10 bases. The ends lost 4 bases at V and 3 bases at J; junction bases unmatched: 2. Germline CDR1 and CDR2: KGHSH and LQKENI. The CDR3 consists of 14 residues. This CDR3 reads CASSLGQGEETQYF. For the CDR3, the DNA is TGTGCCAGCTCACTAGGACAGGGGGAAGAGACCCAGTACTTC.

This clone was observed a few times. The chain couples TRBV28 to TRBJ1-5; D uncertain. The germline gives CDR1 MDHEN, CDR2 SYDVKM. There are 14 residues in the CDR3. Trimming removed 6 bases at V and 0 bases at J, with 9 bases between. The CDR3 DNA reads TGTGCCAGCAGACTCAGAGGTAGCAATCAGCCCCAGCATTTT. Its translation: CASRLRGSNQPQHF.

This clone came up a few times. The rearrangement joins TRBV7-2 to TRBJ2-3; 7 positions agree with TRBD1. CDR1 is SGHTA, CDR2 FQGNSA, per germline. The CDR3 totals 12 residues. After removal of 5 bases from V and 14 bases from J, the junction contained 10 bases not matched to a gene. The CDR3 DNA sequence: TGTGCCAGCAGCCTGGGACAGCCTTGGTTGTATTTT. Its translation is CASSLGQPWLYF.

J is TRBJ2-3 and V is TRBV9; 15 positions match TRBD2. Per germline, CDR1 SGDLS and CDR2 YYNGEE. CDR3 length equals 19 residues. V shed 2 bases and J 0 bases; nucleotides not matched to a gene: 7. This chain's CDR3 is CASSVGPGLAGGSTDTQYF. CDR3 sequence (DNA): TGTGCCAGCAGCGTGGGGCCGGGACTAGCGGGGGGAAGCACAGATACGCAGTATTTT.

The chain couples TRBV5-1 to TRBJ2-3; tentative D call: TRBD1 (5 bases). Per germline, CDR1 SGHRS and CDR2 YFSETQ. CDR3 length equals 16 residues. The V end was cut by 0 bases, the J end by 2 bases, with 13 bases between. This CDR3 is CASSLDGAPFTDTQYF. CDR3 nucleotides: TGCGCCAGCAGCTTGGATGGGGCCCCTTTCACAGATACGCAGTATTTT.

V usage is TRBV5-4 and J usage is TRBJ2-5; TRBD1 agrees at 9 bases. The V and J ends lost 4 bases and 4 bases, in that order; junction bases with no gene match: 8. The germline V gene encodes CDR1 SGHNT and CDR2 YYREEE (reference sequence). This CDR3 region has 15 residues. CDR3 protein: CASSAGQGQGETQYF. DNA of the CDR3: TGTGCCAGCAGCGCGGGACAGGGACAAGGAGAGACCCAGTACTTC.

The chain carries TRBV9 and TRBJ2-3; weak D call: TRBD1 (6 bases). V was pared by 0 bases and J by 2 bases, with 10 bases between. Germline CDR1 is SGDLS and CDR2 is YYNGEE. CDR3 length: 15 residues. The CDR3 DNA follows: TGTGCCAGCAGCGTAGAGTTGGGGGCCACAGATACGCAGTATTTT. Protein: CASSVELGATDTQYF.

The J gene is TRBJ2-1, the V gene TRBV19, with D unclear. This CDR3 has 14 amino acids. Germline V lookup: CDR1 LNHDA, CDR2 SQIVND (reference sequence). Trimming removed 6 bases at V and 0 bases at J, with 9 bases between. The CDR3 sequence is CASSYSLSYNEQFF. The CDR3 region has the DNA TGTGCCAGTAGCTACTCCCTCTCCTACAATGAGCAGTTCTTC.

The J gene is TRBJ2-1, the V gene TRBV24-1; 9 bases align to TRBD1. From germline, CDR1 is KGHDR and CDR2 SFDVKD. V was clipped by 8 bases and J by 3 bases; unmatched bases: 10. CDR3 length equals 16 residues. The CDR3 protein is CATKQHRDRDYNEQFF. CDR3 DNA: TGTGCCACCAAACAACACCGGGACAGGGACTACAATGAGCAGTTCTTC.

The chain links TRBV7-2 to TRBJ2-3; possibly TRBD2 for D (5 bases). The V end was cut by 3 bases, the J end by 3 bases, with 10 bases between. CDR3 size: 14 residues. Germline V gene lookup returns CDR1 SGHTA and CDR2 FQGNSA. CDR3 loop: CASSLETTTDTQYF. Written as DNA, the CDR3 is TGTGCCAGCAGCTTGGAGACTACAACAGATACGCAGTATTTT.

CDR3 residues: CASSQRASGGIDNEQFF. The CDR3 DNA sequence: TGTGCCAGCAGCCAAAGGGCGAGCGGGGGGATCGACAATGAGCAGTTCTTC. The chain links TRBV7-8 to TRBJ2-1, with TRBD2 matching 9 bases. Trimming removed 5 bases from V and 5 bases from J; junction bases left unmatched: 13. Germline V gene data show CDR1 as SGHVS and CDR2 as FQNEAQ. This CDR3 spans 17 amino acids. The full variable domain, its missing parts supplied by reference TRBV7-8 and TRBJ2-1, is GAGVSQSPRYKVAKRGQDVALRCDPISGHVSLFWYQQALGQGPEFLTYFQNEAQLDKSGLPSDRFFAERPEGSVSTLKIQRTQQEDSAVYLCASSQRASGGIDNEQFFGPGTRLTVL.

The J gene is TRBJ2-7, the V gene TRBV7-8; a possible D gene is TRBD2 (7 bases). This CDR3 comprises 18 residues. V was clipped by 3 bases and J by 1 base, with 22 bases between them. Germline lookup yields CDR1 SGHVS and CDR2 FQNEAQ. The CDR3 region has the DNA TGTGCCAGCAGCTTCTCGTCTAAGGGGGAGGGACTATCCTACGAGCAGTACTTC. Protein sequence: CASSFSSKGEGLSYEQYF.

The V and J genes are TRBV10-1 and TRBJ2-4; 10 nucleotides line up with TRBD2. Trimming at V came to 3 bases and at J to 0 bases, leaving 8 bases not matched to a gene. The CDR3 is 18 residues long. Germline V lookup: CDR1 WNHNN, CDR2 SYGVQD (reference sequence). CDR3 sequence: CASSDAAGGPQAKNIQYF. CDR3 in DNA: TGCGCCAGCAGTGATGCAGCGGGAGGGCCACAAGCCAAAAACATTCAGTACTTC.

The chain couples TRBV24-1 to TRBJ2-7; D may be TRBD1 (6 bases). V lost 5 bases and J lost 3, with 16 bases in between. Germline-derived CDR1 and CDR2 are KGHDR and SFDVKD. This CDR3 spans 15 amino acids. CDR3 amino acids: CATSGGQTRDYEQYF. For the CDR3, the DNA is TGTGCCACCAGTGGTGGACAGACGAGAGACTACGAGCAGTACTTC.

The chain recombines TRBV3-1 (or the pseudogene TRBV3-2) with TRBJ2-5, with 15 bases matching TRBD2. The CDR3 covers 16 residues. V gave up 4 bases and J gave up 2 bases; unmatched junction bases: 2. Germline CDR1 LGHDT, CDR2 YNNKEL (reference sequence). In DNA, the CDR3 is TGTGCCAGCAGCCGCGGACTAGCGGGGGGGCAAGAGACCCAGTACTTC. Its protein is CASSRGLAGGQETQYF.

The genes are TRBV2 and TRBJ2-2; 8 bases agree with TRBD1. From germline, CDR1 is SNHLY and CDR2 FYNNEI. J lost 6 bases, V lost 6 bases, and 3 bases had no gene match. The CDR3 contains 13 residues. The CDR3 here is CASSPTGAGELFF. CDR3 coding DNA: TGTGCCAGCAGCCCGACAGGGGCCGGGGAGCTGTTTTTT.

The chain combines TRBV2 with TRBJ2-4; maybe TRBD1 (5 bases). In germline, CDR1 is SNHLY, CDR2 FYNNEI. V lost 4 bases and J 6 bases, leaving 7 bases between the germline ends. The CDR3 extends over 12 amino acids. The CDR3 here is CASSGTGNIQYF. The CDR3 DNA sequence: TGTGCCAGCAGTGGAACAGGAAACATTCAGTACTTC.

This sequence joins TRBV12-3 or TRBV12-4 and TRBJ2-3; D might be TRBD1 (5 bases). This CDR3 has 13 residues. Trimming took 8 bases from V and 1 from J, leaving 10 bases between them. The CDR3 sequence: CASAVGRTDTQYF. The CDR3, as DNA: TGTGCCAGCGCCGTGGGGCGCACAGATACGCAGTATTTT.